This entry is about one T cell receptor beta chain. This entry comes from a study of OX40 agonist ivuxolimab in advanced cancers. About the research overall: Hepatocellular carcinoma, melanoma, renal cell or head and neck cancer affected the dose-escalation patients.

TCRdb keeps only in-frame clones here, not all; method: immunoSEQ multiplex PCR. This sample has about 19,000 clones, with about 88% found just once. Individuals having autoimmune disease history or systemic immunosuppression were not enrolled. The sequenced sample was CD4+ or CD8+ T cells sorted from blood, obtained in a trial of the OX40 agonist ivuxolimab. This TCR was recovered from an adult with an advanced solid tumor such as melanoma, head and neck, liver or kidney cancer.

The CDR3 loop is CASSDRDPFTDTQYF. The CDR3 nucleotides read TGCGCCAGCAGTGACCGGGACCCATTCACAGATACGCAGTATTTT. The genes are TRBV5-1 and TRBJ2-3; D could derive from TRBD1 or TRBD2 (5 bases each). There are 15 residues in the CDR3. Germline V lookup: CDR1 SGHRS, CDR2 YFSETQ. V was pared by 5 bases and J by 2 bases, with 15 bases between.